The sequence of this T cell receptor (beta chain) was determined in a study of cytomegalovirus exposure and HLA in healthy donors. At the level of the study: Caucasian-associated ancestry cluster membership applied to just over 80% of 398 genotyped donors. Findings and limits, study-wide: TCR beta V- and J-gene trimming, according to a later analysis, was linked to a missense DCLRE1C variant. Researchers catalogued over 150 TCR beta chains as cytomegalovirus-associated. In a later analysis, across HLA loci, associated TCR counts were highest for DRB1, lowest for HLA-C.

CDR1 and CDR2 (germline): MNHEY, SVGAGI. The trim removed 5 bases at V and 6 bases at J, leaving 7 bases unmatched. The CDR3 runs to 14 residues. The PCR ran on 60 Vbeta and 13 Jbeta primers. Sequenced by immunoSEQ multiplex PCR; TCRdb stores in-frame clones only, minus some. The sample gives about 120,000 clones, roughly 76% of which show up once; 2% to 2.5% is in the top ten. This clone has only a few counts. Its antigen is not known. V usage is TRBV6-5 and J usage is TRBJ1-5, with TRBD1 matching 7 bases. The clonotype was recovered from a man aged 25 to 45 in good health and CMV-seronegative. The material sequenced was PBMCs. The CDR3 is CASSKQGWGQPQHF. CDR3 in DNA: TGTGCCAGCAGTAAACAGGGGTGGGGTCAGCCCCAGCATTTT.